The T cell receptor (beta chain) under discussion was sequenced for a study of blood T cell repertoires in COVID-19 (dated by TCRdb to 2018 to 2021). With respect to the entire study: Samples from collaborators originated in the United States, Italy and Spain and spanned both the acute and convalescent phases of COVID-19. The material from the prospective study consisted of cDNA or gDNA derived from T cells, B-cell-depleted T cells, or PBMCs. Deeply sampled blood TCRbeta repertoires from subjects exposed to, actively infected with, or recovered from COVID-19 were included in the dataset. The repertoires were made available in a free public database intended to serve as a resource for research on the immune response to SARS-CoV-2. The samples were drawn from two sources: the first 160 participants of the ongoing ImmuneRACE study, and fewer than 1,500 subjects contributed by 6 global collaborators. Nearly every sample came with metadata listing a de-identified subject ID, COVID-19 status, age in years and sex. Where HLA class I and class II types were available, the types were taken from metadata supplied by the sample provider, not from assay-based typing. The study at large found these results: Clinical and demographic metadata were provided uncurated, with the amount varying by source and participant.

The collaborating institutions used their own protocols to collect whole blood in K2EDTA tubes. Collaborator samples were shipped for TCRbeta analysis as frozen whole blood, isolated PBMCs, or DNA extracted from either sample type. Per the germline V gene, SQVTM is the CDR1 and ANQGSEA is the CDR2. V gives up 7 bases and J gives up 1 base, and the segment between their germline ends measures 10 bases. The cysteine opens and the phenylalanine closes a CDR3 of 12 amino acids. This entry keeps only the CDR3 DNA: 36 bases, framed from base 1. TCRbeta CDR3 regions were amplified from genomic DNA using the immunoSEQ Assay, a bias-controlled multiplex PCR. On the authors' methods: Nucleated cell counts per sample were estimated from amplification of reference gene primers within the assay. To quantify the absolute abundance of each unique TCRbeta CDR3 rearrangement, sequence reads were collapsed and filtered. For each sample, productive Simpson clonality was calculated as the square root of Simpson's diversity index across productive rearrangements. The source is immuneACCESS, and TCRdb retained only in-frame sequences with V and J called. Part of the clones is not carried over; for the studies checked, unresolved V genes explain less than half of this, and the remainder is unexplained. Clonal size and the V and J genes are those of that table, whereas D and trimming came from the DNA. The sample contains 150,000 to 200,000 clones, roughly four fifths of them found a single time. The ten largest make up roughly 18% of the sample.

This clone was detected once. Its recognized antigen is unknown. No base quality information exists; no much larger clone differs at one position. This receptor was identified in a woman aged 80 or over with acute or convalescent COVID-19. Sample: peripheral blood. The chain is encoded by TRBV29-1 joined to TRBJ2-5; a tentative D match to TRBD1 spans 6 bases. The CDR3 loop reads CSARTAQETQYF. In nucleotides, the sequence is TGCAGCGCCCGGACAGCCCAAGAGACCCAGTACTTC. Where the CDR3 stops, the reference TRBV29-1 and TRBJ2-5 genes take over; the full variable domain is SAVISQKPSRDICQRGTSLTIQCQVDSQVTMMFWYRQQPGQSLTLIATANQGSEATYESGFVIDKFPISRPNLTFSTLTVSNMSPEDSSIYLCSARTAQETQYFGPGTRLLVL.